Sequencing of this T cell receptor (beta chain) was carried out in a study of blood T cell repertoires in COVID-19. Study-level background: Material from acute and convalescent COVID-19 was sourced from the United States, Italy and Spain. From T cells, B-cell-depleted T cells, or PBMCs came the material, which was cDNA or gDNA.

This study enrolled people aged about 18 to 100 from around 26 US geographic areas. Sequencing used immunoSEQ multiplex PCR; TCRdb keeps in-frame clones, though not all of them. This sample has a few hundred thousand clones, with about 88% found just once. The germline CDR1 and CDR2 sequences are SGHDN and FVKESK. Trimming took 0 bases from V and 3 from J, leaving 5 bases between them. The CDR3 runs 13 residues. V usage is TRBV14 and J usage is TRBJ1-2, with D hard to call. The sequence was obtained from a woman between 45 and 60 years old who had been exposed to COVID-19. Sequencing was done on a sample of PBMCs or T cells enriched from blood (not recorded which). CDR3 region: CASSQDRDYGYTF. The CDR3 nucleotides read TGTGCCAGCAGCCAAGATCGGGACTATGGCTACACCTTC.